The subject of this entry is one T cell receptor beta chain. The entry originates in a study of blood T cell repertoires in COVID-19. Across the study: Acute and convalescent COVID-19 specimens originated in the United States, Italy and Spain. Sources were T cells, B-cell-depleted T cells, or PBMCs; the material itself was cDNA or gDNA.

Original data processing: Reference gene primer amplification yielded estimated nucleated cell counts. Sequenced by immunoSEQ multiplex PCR; TCRdb stores in-frame clones only, minus some. V and J calls plus clone size are reproduced from that table; the DNA served to infer D and trimming. The sample has over 250,000 clones, 86% seen once. The TCR originated in a woman in her 70s with COVID-19, enrolled during active disease. The material sequenced was peripheral blood.

This CDR3 reads CASSEGQATNQPQHF. In nucleotides, the CDR3 is TGTGCCAGCAGTGAGGGACAGGCAACCAATCAGCCCCAGCATTTT. J is TRBJ1-5 and V is TRBV6-2 or TRBV6-3; 8 bases map to TRBD1. V shed 5 bases, J shed 3 bases, and the junction held 6 bases outside the gene matches. The germline V gene has CDR1 MNHEY and CDR2 SVGEGT. The CDR3 runs to 15 residues.